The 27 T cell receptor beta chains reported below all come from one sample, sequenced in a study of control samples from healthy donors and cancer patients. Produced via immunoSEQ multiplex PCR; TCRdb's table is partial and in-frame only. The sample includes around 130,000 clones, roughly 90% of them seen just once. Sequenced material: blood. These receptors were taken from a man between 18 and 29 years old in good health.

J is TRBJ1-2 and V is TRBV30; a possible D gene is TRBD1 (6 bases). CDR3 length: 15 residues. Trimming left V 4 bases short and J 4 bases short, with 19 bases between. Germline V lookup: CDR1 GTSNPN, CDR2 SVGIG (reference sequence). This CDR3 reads CAWISRQAGRYGYTF. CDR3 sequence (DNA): TGTGCCTGGATCTCCCGACAGGCCGGGCGCTATGGCTACACCTTC.

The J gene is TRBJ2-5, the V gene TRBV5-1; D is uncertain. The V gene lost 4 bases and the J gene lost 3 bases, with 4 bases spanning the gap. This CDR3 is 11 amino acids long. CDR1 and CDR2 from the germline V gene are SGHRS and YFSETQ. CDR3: CASSNEETQYF. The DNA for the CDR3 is TGCGCCAGCAGCAATGAAGAGACCCAGTACTTC.

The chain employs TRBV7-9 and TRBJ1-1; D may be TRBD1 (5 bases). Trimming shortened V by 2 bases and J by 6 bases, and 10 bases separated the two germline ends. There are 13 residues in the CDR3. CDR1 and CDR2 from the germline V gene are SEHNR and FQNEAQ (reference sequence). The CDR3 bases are TGTGCCAGCAGCTTAAGCAGGGAGGCTGAAGCTTTCTTT. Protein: CASSLSREAEAFF.

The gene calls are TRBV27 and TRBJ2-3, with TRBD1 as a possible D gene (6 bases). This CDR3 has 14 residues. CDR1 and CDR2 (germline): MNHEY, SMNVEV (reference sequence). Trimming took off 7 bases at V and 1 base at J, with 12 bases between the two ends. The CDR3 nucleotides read TGTGCCAGCAAAAGAGAGGGGGGCACAGATACGCAGTATTTT. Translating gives CASKREGGTDTQYF.

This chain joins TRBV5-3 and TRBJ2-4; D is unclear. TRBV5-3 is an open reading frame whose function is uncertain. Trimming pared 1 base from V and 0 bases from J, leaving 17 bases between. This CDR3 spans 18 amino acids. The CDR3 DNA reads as TGTGCCAGAAGCTTGATGTCTGTCTGTTGGCTAGCCAAAAACATTCAGTACTTC. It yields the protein CARSLMSVCWLAKNIQYF.

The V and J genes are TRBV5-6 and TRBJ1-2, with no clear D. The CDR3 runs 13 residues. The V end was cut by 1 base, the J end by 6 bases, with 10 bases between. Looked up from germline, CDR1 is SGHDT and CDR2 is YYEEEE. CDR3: CASSLFRTDGYTF. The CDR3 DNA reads TGTGCCAGCAGCTTGTTCCGGACCGATGGCTACACCTTC.

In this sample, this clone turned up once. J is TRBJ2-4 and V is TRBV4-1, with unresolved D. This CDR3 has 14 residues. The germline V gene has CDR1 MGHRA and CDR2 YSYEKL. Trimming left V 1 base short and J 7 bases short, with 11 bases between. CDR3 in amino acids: CASSQAVRQNIQYF. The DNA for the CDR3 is TGCGCCAGCAGCCAAGCAGTGCGTCAGAACATTCAGTACTTC.

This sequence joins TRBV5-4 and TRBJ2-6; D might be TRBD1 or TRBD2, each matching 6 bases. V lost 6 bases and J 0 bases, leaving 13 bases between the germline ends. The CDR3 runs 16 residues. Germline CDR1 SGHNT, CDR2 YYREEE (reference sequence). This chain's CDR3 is CASTVGGFSGANVLTF. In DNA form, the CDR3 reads TGTGCCAGCACGGTAGGGGGGTTCTCTGGGGCCAACGTCCTGACTTTC.

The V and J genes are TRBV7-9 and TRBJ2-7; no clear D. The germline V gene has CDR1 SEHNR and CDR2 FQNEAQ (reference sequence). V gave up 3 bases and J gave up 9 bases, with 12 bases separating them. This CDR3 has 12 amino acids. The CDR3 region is CASSFKTDGQYF. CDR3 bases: TGTGCCAGCAGCTTCAAGACTGATGGGCAGTACTTC.

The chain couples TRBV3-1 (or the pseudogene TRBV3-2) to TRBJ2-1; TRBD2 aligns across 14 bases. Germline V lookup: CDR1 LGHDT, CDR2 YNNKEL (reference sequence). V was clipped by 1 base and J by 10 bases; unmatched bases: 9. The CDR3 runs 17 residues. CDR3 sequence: CASSQARGTSGGGEQFF. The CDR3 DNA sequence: TGTGCCAGCAGCCAAGCCAGGGGGACTAGCGGGGGTGGAGAGCAGTTCTTC.

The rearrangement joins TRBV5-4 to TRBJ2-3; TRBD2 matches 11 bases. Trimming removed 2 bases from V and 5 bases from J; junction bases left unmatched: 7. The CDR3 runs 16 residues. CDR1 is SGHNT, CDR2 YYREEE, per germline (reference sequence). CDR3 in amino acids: CASSLTSGSSVDTQYF. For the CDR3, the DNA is TGTGCCAGCAGCTTAACTAGCGGGAGTTCGGTAGATACGCAGTATTTT.

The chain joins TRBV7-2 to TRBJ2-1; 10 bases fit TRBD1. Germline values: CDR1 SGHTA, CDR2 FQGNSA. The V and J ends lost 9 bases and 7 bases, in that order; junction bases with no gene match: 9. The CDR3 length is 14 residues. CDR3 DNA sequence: TGTGCCAGTTCCCGGGACAGGGGTCCAAATGAGCAGTTCTTC. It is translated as CASSRDRGPNEQFF.

CDR3 nucleotides: TGTGCCAGCAGCCGAAGTGGGACTAGCGGTTCGTGGGAGCAGTACGTC. This codes for CASSRSGTSGSWEQYV. The chain carries TRBV6-2 or TRBV6-3 and TRBJ2-7; 11 bases map to TRBD2. The CDR3 covers 16 residues. CDR1 MNHEY and CDR2 SVGEGT come from the germline V gene. After removal of 6 bases from V and 7 bases from J, the junction contained 14 bases not matched to a gene.

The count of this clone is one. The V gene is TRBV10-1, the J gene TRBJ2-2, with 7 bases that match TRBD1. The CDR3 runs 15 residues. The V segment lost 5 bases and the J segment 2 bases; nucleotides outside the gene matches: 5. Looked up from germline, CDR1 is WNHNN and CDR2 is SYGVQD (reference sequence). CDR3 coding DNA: TGCGCCAGCAGTCCCGGGACAGATAACACCGGGGAGCTGTTTTTT. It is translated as CASSPGTDNTGELFF.

The chain's CDR3 is CAWSAARTVTETQYF. CDR3 in DNA: TGTGCCTGGAGTGCCGCCCGGACAGTTACCGAGACCCAGTACTTC. The chain employs TRBV30 and TRBJ2-5; a possible D gene is TRBD1 (6 bases). V was clipped by 1 base and J by 5 bases, with 17 bases between them. The CDR3 extends over 15 amino acids. CDR1 is GTSNPN, CDR2 SVGIG, per germline (reference sequence).

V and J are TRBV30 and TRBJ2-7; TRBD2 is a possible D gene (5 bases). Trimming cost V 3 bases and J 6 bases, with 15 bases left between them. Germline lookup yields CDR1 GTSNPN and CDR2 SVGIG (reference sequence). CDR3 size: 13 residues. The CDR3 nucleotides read TGTGCCTGGAGAATCGCTAGCTCCACCGAGCAGTACTTC. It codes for CAWRIASSTEQYF.

In DNA, the CDR3 is TGTGCCAGTTCCCCTGGGACAGAAGCTTTCTTT. Amino acids: CASSPGTEAFF. The genes are TRBV28 and TRBJ1-1, with D possibly matching TRBD1 (6 bases). V was shortened by 9 bases and J by 8 bases, with 13 bases between the two germline ends. The CDR3 loop spans 11 amino acids. Germline V CDR1 and CDR2: MDHEN, SYDVKM. The full variable domain, completed using reference TRBV28 and TRBJ1-1, is DVKVTQSSRYLVKRTGEKVFLECVQDMDHENMFWYRQDPGLGLRLIYFSYDVKMKEKGDIPEGYSVSREKKERFSLILESASTNQTSMYLCASSPGTEAFFGQGTRLTVV.

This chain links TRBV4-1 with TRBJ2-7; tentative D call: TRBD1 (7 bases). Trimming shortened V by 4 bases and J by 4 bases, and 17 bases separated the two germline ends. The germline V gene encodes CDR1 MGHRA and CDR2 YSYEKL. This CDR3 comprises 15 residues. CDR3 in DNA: TGCGCCAGCAGCCGAAACAGGGGAGGAGGGTACGAGCAGTACTTC. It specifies CASSRNRGGGYEQYF.

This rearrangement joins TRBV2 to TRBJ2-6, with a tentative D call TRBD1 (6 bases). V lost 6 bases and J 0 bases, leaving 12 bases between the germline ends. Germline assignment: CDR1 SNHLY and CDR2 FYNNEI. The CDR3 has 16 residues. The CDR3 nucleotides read TGTGCCAGCAGCCAGGACAGTCACTCTGGGGCCAACGTCCTGACTTTC. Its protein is CASSQDSHSGANVLTF.

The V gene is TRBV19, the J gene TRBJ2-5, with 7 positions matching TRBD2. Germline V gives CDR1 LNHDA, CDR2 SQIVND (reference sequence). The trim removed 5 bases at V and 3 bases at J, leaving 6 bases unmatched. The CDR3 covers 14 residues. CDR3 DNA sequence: TGTGCCAGTAGTCTGGGCGGGGGAGAAGAGACCCAGTACTTC. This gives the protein CASSLGGGEETQYF.

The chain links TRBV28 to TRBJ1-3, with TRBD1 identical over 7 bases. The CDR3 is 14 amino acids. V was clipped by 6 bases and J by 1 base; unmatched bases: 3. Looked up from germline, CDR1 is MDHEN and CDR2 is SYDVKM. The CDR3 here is CASSDRDSGNTIYF. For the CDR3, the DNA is TGTGCCAGCAGCGACAGGGATTCTGGAAACACCATATATTTT.

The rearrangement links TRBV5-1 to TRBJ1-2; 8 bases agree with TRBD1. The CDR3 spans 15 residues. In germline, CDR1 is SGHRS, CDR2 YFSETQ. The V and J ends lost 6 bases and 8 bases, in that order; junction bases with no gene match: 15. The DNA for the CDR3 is TGCGCCAGCATGACAGGGGAAGGAGTTTCGTACGGCTACACCTTC. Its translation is CASMTGEGVSYGYTF. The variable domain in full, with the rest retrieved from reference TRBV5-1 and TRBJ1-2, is KAGVTQTPRYLIKTRGQQVTLSCSPISGHRSVSWYQQTPGQGLQFLFEYFSETQRNKGNFPGRFSGRQFSNSRSEMNVSTLELGDSALYLCASMTGEGVSYGYTFGSGTRLTVV.

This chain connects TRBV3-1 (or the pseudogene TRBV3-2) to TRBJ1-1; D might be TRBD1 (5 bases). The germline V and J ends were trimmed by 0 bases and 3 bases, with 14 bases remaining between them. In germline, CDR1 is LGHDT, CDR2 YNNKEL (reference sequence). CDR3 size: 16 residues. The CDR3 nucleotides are TGTGCCAGCAGCCAAGATTTGGCCGGGACGGACACTGAAGCTTTCTTT. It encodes CASSQDLAGTDTEAFF.

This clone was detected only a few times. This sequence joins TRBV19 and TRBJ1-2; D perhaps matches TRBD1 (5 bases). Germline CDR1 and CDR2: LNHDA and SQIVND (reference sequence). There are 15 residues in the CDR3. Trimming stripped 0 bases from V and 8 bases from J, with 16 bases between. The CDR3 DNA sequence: TGTGCCAGTAGTATAGATAATCAGGGACCCAGCGGCTACACCTTC. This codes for CASSIDNQGPSGYTF.

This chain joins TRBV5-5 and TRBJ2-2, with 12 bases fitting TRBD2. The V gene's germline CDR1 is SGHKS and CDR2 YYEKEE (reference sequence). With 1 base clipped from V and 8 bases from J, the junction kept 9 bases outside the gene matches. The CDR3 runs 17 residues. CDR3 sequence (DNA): TGTGCCAGCAGCTTGCCGACTAGCGGGAGTTATTCTGGGGAGCTGTTTTTT. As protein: CASSLPTSGSYSGELFF.

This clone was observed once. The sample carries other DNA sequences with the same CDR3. CDR3 loop: CASSLTSGSSYNEQFF. CDR3 nucleotide sequence: TGCGCCAGCAGTCTGACTAGCGGGAGCTCCTACAATGAGCAGTTCTTC. The chain carries TRBV5-1 and TRBJ2-1; 12 nucleotides agree with TRBD2. Germline CDR1 is SGHRS and CDR2 is YFSETQ. The CDR3 has 16 residues. With 5 bases clipped from V and 0 bases from J, the junction kept 3 bases outside the gene matches.

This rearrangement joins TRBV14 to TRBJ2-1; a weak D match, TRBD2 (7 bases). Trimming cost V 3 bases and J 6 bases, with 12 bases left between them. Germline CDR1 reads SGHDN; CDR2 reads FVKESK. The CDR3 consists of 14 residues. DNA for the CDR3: TGTGCCAGCAGCCACCGCGGGGGCCTCAATGAGCAGTTCTTC. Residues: CASSHRGGLNEQFF.